The sequence of this T cell receptor (beta chain) was determined in a study of cytomegalovirus exposure and HLA in healthy donors. Overall study: Per a later analysis, the roughly 640 first-cohort and about 120 validation repertoires shared one platform. General study results and limits: The classifier was said to identify cytomegalovirus status with high specificity and sensitivity. There were fewer than 200 TCR beta chains listed as cytomegalovirus-associated.

Notes on this clone: Antigen: not known.

Unmatched junction bases numbered 10, after V lost 3 bases and J lost 6 bases. The CDR3 length is 15 residues. CDR1 and CDR2 (germline): SGHRS, YFSETQ. Here immunoSEQ multiplex PCR was the method, and the copy in TCRdb shows in-frame clones only, minus some. The sample yields 90,000 or so clones, about 85% seen once. The rearrangement joins TRBV5-1 to TRBJ2-3; 7 bases align to TRBD2. This receptor was identified in a man between 18 and 35 years old in good health and CMV-seropositive. Sequenced sample: PBMCs. The chain's CDR3 is CASSWERDQGDTQYF. The CDR3 nucleotides are TGCGCCAGCAGCTGGGAGCGGGACCAGGGTGATACGCAGTATTTT.